This entry is about one T cell receptor beta chain. This CDR3 is built from 16 residues. Germline V CDR1 and CDR2: SGHKS, YYEKEE (reference sequence). Losses at the gene ends were 3 bases for V and 8 bases for J; bases not matched to a gene: 11. How the authors handled the data: Reference gene primer amplification gave nucleated cell count estimates. Repertoires were generated with immunoSEQ multiplex PCR, while TCRdb's copy carries only in-frame clones and drops some. V, J and clone size reflect that table, while D and trimming were determined from the DNA. Of 60,000 to 75,000 clones listed, around 86% are singletons. The record originates from a study of blood T cell repertoires in COVID-19. Study details: Both acute and convalescent COVID-19 samples were obtained from the United States, Italy and Spain. In each case, the material was cDNA or gDNA derived from T cells, B-cell-depleted T cells, or PBMCs.

The source is a man aged 25-40 years with acute or convalescent COVID-19. The chain employs TRBV5-5 and TRBJ1-4, with 9 nucleotides matching TRBD1. Sequencing was carried out using peripheral blood. CDR3 loop: CASSSELQGAREKLFF. CDR3 DNA: TGTGCCAGCAGCTCGGAATTACAGGGGGCTAGAGAAAAACTGTTTTTT.